This is a list of T cell receptor beta chains from one sample in a study of identical twins. Each CDR3 protein is one row after TCRdb ran MiXCR on the 5' RACE reads. The table has about 190,000 distinct CDR3 sequences, approximately 15% seen once; the top ten hold over 35%. This sample also appeared in a second study, on T cells expressing NK-cell markers.

Specimen: CD8+ T cells sorted from blood. The receptors here all came from a young woman in good health. The conserved cysteine and the conserved F or W are not part of the CDR3 here. The size field is filled for only some rows; it gives once, few, many or a size class.

12,TRBJ2-3,few,TRBV29-1,SVPPGLATDTQY
10,TRBJ1-1,few,TRBV7-9,ASSSSGQKAF
11,TRBJ2-2,few,TRBV13,ASSHQNTGELF
15,TRBJ2-2,.,TRBV6-5,ASSYGQGSADTGELF
16,TRBJ2-5,few,TRBV29-1,SVEDGMWDLSIQETQY
10,TRBJ2-5,.,TRBV10-3,ATSGTSETQY
16,TRBJ1-2,few,TRBV13,ASSLGGSHDHSIYGYT
12,TRBJ1-1,.,TRBV9,ASSVAANSVEAF
13,TRBJ1-5,few,TRBV4-1,ASSLSPGPNQPQH
12,TRBJ2-2,few,TRBV20-1,SASNAGRTGELF
13,TRBJ1-1,.,TRBV28,ASSWGDGPNTEAF
17,TRBJ2-6,.,TRBV3-1,ASSPPSGTGTNGANVLT
12,TRBJ2-3,.,TRBV6-2/TRBV6-3,ASSYWLTSDTQY
11,TRBJ1-1,.,TRBV6-5,ASSYPGWTEAF
12,TRBJ1-1,many,TRBV5-5,ASSLTRGNTEAF
12,TRBJ2-7,few,TRBV7-9,ASTGTSGNYEQY
12,TRBJ2-7,many,TRBV11-2,ASSSGQGPYEQY
13,TRBJ1-2,few,TRBV18,ASSLAGRSDYGYT
12,TRBJ1-4,.,TRBV9,ASSTDGGEEKLF
10,TRBJ2-3,few,TRBV12-3/TRBV12-4,ASSRVGDTQY
11,TRBJ2-7,few,TRBV7-2,ASSHNLPYEQY
12,TRBJ2-2,few,TRBV29-1,SVEVGPSAGELF
13,TRBJ2-7,few,TRBV5-1,ASSLGAVTAYEQY
14,TRBJ1-1,few,TRBV3-1,ASSQVGARMNTEAF
15,TRBJ2-3,few,TRBV11-2,ASTGIRAPRGTDTQY
15,TRBJ2-2,.,TRBV4-3,ASSQSIREGNTGELF
15,TRBJ1-4,few,TRBV4-1,ASSQWTGGAANEKLF
13,TRBJ2-7,few,TRBV6-5,ASSYSSGTTYEQY
14,TRBJ2-4,.,TRBV9,ASSDDPDVAKNIQY
10,TRBJ2-1,.,TRBV6-6,AAGGLDNEQF
14,TRBJ2-6,few,TRBV27,ASSLIVGSGANVLT
15,TRBJ2-7,few,TRBV6-1,ASSEATGGRSAYEQY
12,TRBJ2-3,few,TRBV21-1,ASSKEEYPDTQY
13,TRBJ2-3,.,TRBV11-2,ASSGLAGLLDTQY
12,TRBJ2-2,few,TRBV10-3,AISEQVPTGELF
12,TRBJ2-7,.,TRBV6-1,ASSELAGDYEQY
12,TRBJ1-1,few,TRBV3-1,ASSQDYGGTEAF
13,TRBJ1-5,.,TRBV7-2,ASSALTGGGKAQH
17,TRBJ1-2,.,TRBV11-1,ASSSLTSTGTGPYYGYT
12,TRBJ1-1,.,TRBV5-1,ASSGGQGSFEAF
14,TRBJ2-5,.,TRBV12-3/TRBV12-4,ASSLSGQGARETQY
14,TRBJ2-4,.,TRBV3-1,ASSQDRRGRSNIQY
12,TRBJ1-5,.,TRBV30,AWSGGDSNQPQH
17,TRBJ1-2,.,TRBV5-1,ASSFTRSILWDRGIGYT
13,TRBJ2-3,.,TRBV6-2/TRBV6-3,ASSSPRTSTDTQY
13,TRBJ2-3,.,TRBV9,ASSVALGDTDTQY
18,TRBJ2-2,.,TRBV4-3,ASSHVLGSSGSYNTGELF
13,TRBJ2-1,.,TRBV4-1,ASSLRSGTQDEQF
10,TRBJ2-5,.,TRBV7-2,ASSGDGETQY